Listed below are T cell receptor beta chains from one sample, sequenced in a study of CD8 T cells in ankylosing spondylitis. A single record per CDR3 protein comes from TCRdb applying MiXCR to the 5' RACE reads. Of 130,000 or so distinct CDR3 sequences listed, about 7% are singletons. The sequenced sample was blood, either unsorted or a sorted T cell fraction (not recorded which). These receptors all stem from a male donor with ankylosing spondylitis or in good health (not recorded which). Both conserved end residues are part of each CDR3. D genes are given only for firm matches. Size tells how often a clone was seen (once, few, many) or the class of an expanded clone, and some rows leave it out.

V gene	D gene	clone size	J gene	CDR3 DNA	CDR3 protein
TRBV20-1	-	many	TRBJ2-7	TGCAGTGCTAGAGATCTCGGCGGGGCGGCCTACGAGCAGTACTTC	CSARDLGGAAYEQYF
TRBV20-1	TRBD2	many	TRBJ2-7	TGCAGTGCTAGAGTGTGGGTATTAGCGGGAGCCCCCTACGAGCAGTACTTC	CSARVWVLAGAPYEQYF
TRBV20-1	-	many	TRBJ1-5	TGCAGTGCTCCCGAGATAAACCTTTTCAATCAGCCCCAGCATTTT	CSAPEINLFNQPQHF
TRBV7-2	TRBD2	many	TRBJ2-1	TGTGCCAGCAGCTTAGTTACCGGGGGGAACAATGAGCAGTTCTTC	CASSLVTGGNNEQFF
TRBV7-9	TRBD1	few	TRBJ2-7	TGTGCCAGCAGCTCACTCCAGACAGGGTCATCCTACGAGCAGTACTTC	CASSSLQTGSSYEQYF
TRBV12-3/TRBV12-4	-	many	TRBJ2-3	TGTGCCAGCAGTTTATATGCATCATCGACAGATACGCAGTATTTT	CASSLYASSTDTQYF
TRBV18	-	many	TRBJ2-5	TGTGCCAGCTCAGGAAACCAAGAGACCCAGTACTTC	CASSGNQETQYF
TRBV29-1	TRBD1	many	TRBJ2-7	TGCAGCGCTCGAGGACAGGACCTGGGGGAGCAGTACTTC	CSARGQDLGEQYF
TRBV5-1	TRBD1	-	TRBJ1-6	TGCGCCAGCAGCACCCGGGACAGGAATTCACCCCTCCACTTT	CASSTRDRNSPLHF
TRBV28	TRBD2	many	TRBJ2-2	TGTGCCAGCAGTCCCCAACTAGCGGGTTACCTAATGGGCGGGGAGCTGTTTTTT	CASSPQLAGYLMGGELFF
TRBV29-1	-	many	TRBJ2-1	TGCAGCGTTTATGGTCACCCCTACAATGAGCAGTTCTTC	CSVYGHPYNEQFF
TRBV7-2	TRBD2	many	TRBJ2-2	TGTGCCAGCAGCCGTCGACTAGCGGAAAACACCGGGGAGCTGTTTTTT	CASSRRLAENTGELFF
TRBV20-1	-	many	TRBJ1-1	TGCAGTGCTAGAGATCAGGGAATGAACACTGAAGCTTTCTTT	CSARDQGMNTEAFF
TRBV29-1	-	-	TRBJ2-2	TGCAGCGGCCGGGTCACCGGGGAGCTGTTTTTT	CSGRVTGELFF
TRBV6-6	-	few	TRBJ1-5	TGTGCCAGCAGCCCCAGGGATCAGCCCCAGCATTTT	CASSPRDQPQHF
TRBV29-1	-	many	TRBJ1-3	TGCAGCGTCCGAGGGGATAAAGGAAACACCATATATTTT	CSVRGDKGNTIYF
TRBV27	TRBD2	many	TRBJ2-4	TGTGCCAGCAGTTTTTCGGGACTAGCGGGAAAAAACATTCAGTACTTC	CASSFSGLAGKNIQYF
TRBV5-1	-	few	TRBJ2-1	TGCGCCAGCAGCTTGGGACAGAGAGACAATGAGCAGTTCTTC	CASSLGQRDNEQFF
TRBV20-1	TRBD2	many	TRBJ2-1	TGCAGTGCTTTTAGCGGGAGGTCCTACAATGAGCAGTTCTTC	CSAFSGRSYNEQFF
TRBV5-4	-	-	TRBJ1-3	TGTGCCAGCAGCTCATCCTACTCTGGAAACACCATATATTTT	CASSSSYSGNTIYF
TRBV7-2	TRBD2	many	TRBJ2-3	TGTGCCAGCAGCGCTTTGACTAGCCCCACAGATACGCAGTATTTT	CASSALTSPTDTQYF
TRBV5-6	TRBD1	many	TRBJ1-5	TGTGCCAGCAGCCTAGGACAGGGGGCCTTCCATCAGCCCCAGCATTTT	CASSLGQGAFHQPQHF
TRBV20-1	-	many	TRBJ2-3	TGCAGTGCAGGGGGGCAAGGGGCCGCAGATACGCAGTATTTT	CSAGGQGAADTQYF
TRBV5-6	TRBD2	many	TRBJ2-7	TGTGCCAGCAGCCTGTACACGGGGGGATCCTACGAGCAGTACTTC	CASSLYTGGSYEQYF
TRBV29-1	TRBD1	many	TRBJ1-3	TGCAGCGCCTGGACAGGACCGGCTGGAAACACCATATATTTT	CSAWTGPAGNTIYF
TRBV29-1	-	many	TRBJ1-1	TGCAGCGTTGAAGTGTATGGGGCGTTCGTCACTGAAGCTTTCTTT	CSVEVYGAFVTEAFF
TRBV6-1	-	many	TRBJ1-1	TGTGCCAGCAGTCCCCATGGGGGTGGGAGCACTGAAGCTTTCTTT	CASSPHGGGSTEAFF
TRBV7-2	-	many	TRBJ1-5	TGTGCCAGCAGCCCCGGGCCTAGCAATCAGCCCCAGCATTTT	CASSPGPSNQPQHF
TRBV18	TRBD1	many	TRBJ2-5	TGTGCCAGCTCACTACGACAGGGGTTTCAGGAGACCCAGTACTTC	CASSLRQGFQETQYF
TRBV30	TRBD1	many	TRBJ2-7	TGTGCCTGGAGTGTCCTGGGACAGGGGAGGGACGAGCAGTACTTC	CAWSVLGQGRDEQYF
TRBV5-6	-	many	TRBJ1-2	TGTGCCAGCAGCTTCCAGGGCTATGGCTACACCTTC	CASSFQGYGYTF
TRBV20-1	TRBD2	many	TRBJ2-3	TGCAGTGCTAGACCTCCGGGACTAGCTGGGAGTACGCAGTATTTT	CSARPPGLAGSTQYF
TRBV9	TRBD2	many	TRBJ2-1	TGTGCCAGCAGCGCGCAGACTAGCGCACGCTACAATGAGCAGTTCTTC	CASSAQTSARYNEQFF
TRBV6-5	TRBD1	many	TRBJ1-5	TGTGCCAGCAGTTGGGGACAGGGAGAGCAGCCCCAGCATTTT	CASSWGQGEQPQHF
TRBV2	TRBD1	many	TRBJ2-7	TGTGCCAGCAAATGGGACAGGGCTCAAGAGCAGTACTTC	CASKWDRAQEQYF
TRBV20-1	-	many	TRBJ1-6	TGCAGTGCTAGAGCCAGCTCCTATAATTCACCCCTCCACTTT	CSARASSYNSPLHF
TRBV7-8	-	many	TRBJ2-5	TGTGCCAGCAGCTTAGCGGCGGAGACCCAGTACTTC	CASSLAAETQYF